This T cell receptor (beta chain) was documented in a study of radiation and T cells in renal cell carcinoma. In the study overall: Nephrectomy followed 15 Gy stereotactic body radiation by 4 weeks. Study conclusions and caveats: Without pretreatment biopsies, baseline tumor clonotype presence was undetermined.

Concerning this clone: What it binds is unknown.

Trimming pared 0 bases from V and 3 bases from J, leaving 8 bases between. This CDR3 is 15 amino acids long. Germline CDR1 reads LGHNA; CDR2 reads YSLEER. Time point in this sample: baseline pretreatment blood. Stated treatment: 15 Gy SBRT to primary tumor, nephrectomy 4 weeks later. Blood was sampled at baseline, 2 weeks and 4 weeks after SBRT. TCRdb's table, derived via immunoSEQ multiplex PCR, lists solely in-frame clones and lacks some. The sample lists approximately 120,000 clones, around 80% occurring once. The sequence derives from a woman in her fifties or sixties with renal cell carcinoma. The genes are TRBV4-3 and TRBJ1-4, with D perhaps matching TRBD1 (5 bases). This specimen consisted of blood, obtained from a patient whose treatment included radiotherapy and nephrectomy. CDR3 amino acids: CASSQETGSNEKLFF. CDR3 DNA sequence: TGCGCCAGCAGCCAAGAAACAGGATCTAATGAAAAACTGTTTTTT.